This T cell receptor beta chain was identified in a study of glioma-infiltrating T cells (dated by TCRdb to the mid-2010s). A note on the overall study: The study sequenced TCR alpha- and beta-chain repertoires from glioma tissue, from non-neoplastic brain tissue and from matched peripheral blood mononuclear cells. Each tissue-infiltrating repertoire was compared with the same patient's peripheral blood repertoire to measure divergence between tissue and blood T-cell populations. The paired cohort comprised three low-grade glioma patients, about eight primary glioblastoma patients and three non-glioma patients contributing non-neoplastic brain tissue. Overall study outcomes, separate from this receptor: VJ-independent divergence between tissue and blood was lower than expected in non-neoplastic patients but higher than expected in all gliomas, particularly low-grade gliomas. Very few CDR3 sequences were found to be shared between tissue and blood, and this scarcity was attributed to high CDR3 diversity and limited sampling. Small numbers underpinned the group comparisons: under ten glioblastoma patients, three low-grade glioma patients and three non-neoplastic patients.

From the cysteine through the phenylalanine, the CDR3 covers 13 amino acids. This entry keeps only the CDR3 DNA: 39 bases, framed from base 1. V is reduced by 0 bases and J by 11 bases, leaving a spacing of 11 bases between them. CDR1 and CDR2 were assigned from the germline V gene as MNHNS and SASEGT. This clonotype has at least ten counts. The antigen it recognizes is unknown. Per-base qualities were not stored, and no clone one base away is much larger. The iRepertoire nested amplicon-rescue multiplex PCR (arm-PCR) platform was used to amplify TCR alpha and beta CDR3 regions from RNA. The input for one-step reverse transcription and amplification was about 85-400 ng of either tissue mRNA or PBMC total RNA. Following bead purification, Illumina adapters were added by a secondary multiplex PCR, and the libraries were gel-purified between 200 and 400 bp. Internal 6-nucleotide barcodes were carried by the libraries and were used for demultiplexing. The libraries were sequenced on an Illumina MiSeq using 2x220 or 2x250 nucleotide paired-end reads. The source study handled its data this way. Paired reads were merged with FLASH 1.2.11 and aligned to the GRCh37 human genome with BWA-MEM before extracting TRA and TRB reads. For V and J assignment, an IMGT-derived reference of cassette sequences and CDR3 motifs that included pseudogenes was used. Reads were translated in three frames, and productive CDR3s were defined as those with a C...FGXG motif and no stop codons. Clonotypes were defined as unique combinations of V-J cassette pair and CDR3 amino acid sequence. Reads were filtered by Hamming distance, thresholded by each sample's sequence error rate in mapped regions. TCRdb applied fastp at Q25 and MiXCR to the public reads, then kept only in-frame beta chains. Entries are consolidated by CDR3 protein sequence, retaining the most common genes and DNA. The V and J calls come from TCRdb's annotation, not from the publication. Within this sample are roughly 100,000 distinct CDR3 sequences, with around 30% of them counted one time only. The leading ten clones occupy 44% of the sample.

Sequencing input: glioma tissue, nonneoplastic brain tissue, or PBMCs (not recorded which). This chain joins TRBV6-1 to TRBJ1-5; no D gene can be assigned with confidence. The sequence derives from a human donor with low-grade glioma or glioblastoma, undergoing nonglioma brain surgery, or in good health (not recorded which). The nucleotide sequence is TGTGCCAGCAGTGAAGCAGTCCAGTCGGCCCAGCATTTT. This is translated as CASSEAVQSAQHF.